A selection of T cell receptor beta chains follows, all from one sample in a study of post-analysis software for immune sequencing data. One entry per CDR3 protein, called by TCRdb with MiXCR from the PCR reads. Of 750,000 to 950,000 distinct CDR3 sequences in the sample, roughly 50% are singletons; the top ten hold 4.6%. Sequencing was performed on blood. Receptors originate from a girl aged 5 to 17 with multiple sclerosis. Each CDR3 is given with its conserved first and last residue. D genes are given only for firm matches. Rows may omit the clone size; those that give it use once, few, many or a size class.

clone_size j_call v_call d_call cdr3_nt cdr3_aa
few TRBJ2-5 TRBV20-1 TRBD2 TGCAGTGCTGTATACTGGACTAGCGGGTACCAAGAGACCCAGTACTTC CSAVYWTSGYQETQYF
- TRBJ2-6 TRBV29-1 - TGCAGCGTTGAGAACTTGGGGGGAGCTGGGGCCAACGTCCTGACTTTC CSVENLGGAGANVLTF
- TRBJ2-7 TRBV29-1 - TGCAGCGTCCTATACCGTGGACGGGATACTATCCTGGGCGAGCAGTACTTC CSVLYRGRDTILGEQYF
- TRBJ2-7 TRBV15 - TGTGCCACCAGCAGAGATTACGCATCTCGAGACGAGCAGTACTTC CATSRDYASRDEQYF
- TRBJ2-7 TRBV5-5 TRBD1 TGTGCCAGGGGACAGGGTTCTCACGAGCAGTACTTC CARGQGSHEQYF
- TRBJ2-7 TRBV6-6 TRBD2 TGTGCCAGCAGTTACGAGGGAGGGCCAAACGAGCAGTACTTC CASSYEGGPNEQYF
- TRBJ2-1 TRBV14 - TGTGCCAGCAGCCAAGAAGTAAACAGGGAGGAGAGTGAGCAGTTCTTC CASSQEVNREESEQFF
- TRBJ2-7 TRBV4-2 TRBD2 TGTGCCAGCAGCCAAGGTTCACTAGCGGGAGTAGCCTACGAGCAGTACTTC CASSQGSLAGVAYEQYF
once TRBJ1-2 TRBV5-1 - TGCGCCAGCAGCGGGGGCACAGGGCCAGGTGGCTACACCTTC CASSGGTGPGGYTF
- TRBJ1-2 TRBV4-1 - TGCGCCAGCAGCCAAGATCTGATCAGGGTAAACTATGGCTACACCTTC CASSQDLIRVNYGYTF
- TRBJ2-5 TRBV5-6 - TGTGCCAGCAGCTTGGCCGGGGCAGTTCAAGAGACCCAGTACTTC CASSLAGAVQETQYF
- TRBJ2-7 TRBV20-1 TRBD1 TGCAGTGCTAGCCAGGGGGAAAGCTCCTACGAGCAGTACTTC CSASQGESSYEQYF
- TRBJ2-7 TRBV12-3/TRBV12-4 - TGTGCCAGCAGTTCTAGCGCACTCTCCTACGAGCAGTACTTC CASSSSALSYEQYF
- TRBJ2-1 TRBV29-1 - TGCAGCGTTTCTGGGGCAGGGGTGAACAATGAGCAGTTCTTC CSVSGAGVNNEQFF
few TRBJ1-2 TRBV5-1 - TGCGCCAGCAGCCCCTATCCAGGTGGGACCTATGGCTACACCTTC CASSPYPGGTYGYTF
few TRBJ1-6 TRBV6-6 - TGTGCCAGCAGTGCACAGGGTCTCGGGAATTCACCCCTCCACTTT CASSAQGLGNSPLHF
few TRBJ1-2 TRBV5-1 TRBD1 TGCGCCAGCAGCTTCCGGGACAGTAACTATGGCTACACCTTC CASSFRDSNYGYTF
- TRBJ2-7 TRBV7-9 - TGTGCCAGCAGCTTAGTTACGGGGGTTCTCTACGAGCAGTACTTC CASSLVTGVLYEQYF
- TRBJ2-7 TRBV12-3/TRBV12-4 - TGTGCCAGCAGTGTAGAGAACTACGAGCAGTACTTC CASSVENYEQYF
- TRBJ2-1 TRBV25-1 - TGTGCCAGCAGTGAATCTATCGGCAATGAGCAGTTCTTC CASSESIGNEQFF
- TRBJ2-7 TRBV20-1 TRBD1 TGCAGTGCTAGAGGGACAGGGACAGGGGGTTCCGAGCAGTACTTC CSARGTGTGGSEQYF
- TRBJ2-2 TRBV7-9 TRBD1 TGTGCCAGCAGCTTGAGGGACAGACCGAACACCGGGGAGCTGTTTTTT CASSLRDRPNTGELFF
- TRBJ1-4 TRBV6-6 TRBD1 TGTGCCAGCAGTTACCCGAGGGGGCCAAATGAAAAACTGTTTTTT CASSYPRGPNEKLFF
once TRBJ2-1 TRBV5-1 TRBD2 TGCGCCAGCAGCTTGGTCCTAGCGGGAGGTGAGCAGTTCTTC CASSLVLAGGEQFF